Sequencing of this TCR beta chain was carried out in a study of blood T cell repertoires in COVID-19. Study-wide context: There were acute and convalescent COVID-19 samples, and they came from the United States, Italy and Spain. The cDNA or gDNA used as material had been derived from T cells, B-cell-depleted T cells, or PBMCs.

Sequencing used immunoSEQ multiplex PCR; TCRdb keeps in-frame clones, though not all of them. Of 350,000 to 450,000 clones listed, approximately 90% are singletons. The Seattle patients, enrolled during active infection, were followed longitudinally. The CDR3 spans 16 residues. Germline V gene sequence: CDR1 MDHEN, CDR2 SYDVKM. The V and J ends lost 4 bases and 0 bases respectively, with 13 bases between them. The receptor was isolated from a woman aged 40 to 55 with COVID-19, enrolled during active disease. The chain uses TRBV28 and TRBJ1-3; unclear D gene. Sequences were obtained from peripheral blood. DNA for the CDR3: TGTGCCAGCAGTTCGCCCGCCACGAGCTCTGGAAACACCATATATTTT. Translated, it gives CASSSPATSSGNTIYF.